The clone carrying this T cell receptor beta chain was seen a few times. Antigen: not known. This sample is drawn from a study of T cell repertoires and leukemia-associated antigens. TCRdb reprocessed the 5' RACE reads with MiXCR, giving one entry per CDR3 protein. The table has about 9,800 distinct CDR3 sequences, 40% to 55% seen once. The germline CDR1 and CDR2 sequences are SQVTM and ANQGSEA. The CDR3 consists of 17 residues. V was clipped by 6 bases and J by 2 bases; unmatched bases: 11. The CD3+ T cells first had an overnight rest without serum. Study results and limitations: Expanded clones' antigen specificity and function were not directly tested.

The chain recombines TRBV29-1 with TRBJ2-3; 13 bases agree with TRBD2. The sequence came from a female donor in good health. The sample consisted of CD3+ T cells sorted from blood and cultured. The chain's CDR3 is CSVNGLAGVRVTDTQYF. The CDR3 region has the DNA TGCAGCGTGAACGGACTAGCGGGAGTTAGGGTCACAGATACGCAGTATTTT.